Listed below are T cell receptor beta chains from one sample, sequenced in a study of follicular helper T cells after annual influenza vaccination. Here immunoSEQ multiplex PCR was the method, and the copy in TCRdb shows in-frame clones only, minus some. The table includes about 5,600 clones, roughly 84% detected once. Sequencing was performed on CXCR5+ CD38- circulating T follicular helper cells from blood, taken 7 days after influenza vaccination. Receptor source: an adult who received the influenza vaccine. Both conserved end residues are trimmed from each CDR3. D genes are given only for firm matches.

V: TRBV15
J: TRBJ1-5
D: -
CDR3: ATRTDLNQPQH

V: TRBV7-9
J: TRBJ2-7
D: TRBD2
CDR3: ASSPSGEGQY

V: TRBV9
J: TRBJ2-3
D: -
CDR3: ASSAGMGVGTDTQY

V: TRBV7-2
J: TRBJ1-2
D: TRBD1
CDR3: ASSRDRALGGYGYT

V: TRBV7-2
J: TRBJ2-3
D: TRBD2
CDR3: ASSSGTSGPDTQY

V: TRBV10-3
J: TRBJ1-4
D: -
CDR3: AISEHGTTNEKLF

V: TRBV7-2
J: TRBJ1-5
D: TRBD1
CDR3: ASSDRTGRNQPQH

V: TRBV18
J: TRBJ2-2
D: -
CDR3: ASSRGPTQDTGELF

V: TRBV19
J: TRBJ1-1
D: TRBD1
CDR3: ASSMNRGGTEAF

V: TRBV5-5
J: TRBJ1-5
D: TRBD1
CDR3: ASRPGTGVEQPQH

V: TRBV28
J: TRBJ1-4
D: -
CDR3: ASTASSGSEKLF

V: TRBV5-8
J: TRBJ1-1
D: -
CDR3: ASSRGHNTEAF

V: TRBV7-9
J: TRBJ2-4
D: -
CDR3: ASSPNRPVIQY

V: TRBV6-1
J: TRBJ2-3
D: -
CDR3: ASSEGTGSSTDTQY

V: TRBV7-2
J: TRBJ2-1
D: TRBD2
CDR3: ASSLSPGGVLANEQF

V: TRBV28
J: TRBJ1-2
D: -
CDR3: ASTIESSFPYT

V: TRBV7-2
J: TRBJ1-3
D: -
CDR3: ASSLGQTGNTIY

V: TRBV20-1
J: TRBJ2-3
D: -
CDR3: SATRQDTQY

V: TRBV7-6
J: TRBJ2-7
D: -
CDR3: ASSLVSGEPGHEQY

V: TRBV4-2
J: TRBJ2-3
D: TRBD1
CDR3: ASSQGQGASDTQY

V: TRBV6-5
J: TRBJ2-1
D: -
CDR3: ASSYSGSREF

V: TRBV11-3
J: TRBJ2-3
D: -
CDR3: ASSPTRATDTQY

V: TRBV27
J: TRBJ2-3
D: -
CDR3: ASSLKAWVVTDTQY

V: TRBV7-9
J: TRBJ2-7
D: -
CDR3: ASSAVGGKYEQY

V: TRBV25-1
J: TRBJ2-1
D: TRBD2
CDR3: ASSESRGGSLPNEQF

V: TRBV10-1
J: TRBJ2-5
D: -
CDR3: ASSLGGRTAQETQY

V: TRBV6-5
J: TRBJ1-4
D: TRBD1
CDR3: ASRDRADEKLF

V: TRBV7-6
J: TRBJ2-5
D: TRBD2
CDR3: ASRAGSTLQETQY

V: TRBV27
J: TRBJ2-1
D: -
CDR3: ASRIWGESYNEQF

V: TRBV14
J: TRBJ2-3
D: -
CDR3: ASSQGMVFPQY

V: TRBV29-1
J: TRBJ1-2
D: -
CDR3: SVEGTRNYGYT

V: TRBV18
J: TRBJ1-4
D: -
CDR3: ASSPGGANEKLF

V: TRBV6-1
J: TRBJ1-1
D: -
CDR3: AGENKGRNTEAF

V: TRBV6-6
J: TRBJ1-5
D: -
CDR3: ASRDNQPQH

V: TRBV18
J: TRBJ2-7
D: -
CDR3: ASSPGTVEQY

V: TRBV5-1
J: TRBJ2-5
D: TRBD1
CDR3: ASSSGQGPTKGETQY

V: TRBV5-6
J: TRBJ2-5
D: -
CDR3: ASSSGLALTEEGETQY

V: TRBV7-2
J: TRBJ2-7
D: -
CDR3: ASSLAPGDYEQY

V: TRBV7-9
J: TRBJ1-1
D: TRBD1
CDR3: ASSLAGTANTEAF

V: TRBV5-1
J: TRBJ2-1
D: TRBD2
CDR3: ASSLTAGGPYNEQF

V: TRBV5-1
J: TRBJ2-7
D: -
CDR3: ASSLDPIRSSYEQY

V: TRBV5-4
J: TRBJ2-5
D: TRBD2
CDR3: ASSLLAAQETQY

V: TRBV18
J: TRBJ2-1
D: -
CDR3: ASSHDRHEQF

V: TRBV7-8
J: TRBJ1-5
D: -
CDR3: ASSSNEQGIQH

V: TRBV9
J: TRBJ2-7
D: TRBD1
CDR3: ASSVAPDRSYEQY

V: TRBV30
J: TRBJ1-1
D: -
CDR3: AWSVQVRAEAF

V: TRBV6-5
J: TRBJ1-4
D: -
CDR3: ASSGGGNEKLF

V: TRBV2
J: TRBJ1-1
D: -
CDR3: ASSANREGRTEAF

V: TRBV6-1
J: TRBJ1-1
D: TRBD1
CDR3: ASTETGETEAF

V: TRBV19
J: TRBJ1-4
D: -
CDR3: ASSLDTGHREEKLF

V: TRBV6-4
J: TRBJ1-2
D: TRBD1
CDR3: ASSDFTDRDGYT

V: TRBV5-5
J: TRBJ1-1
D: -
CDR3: ASRLQGGNTEAF

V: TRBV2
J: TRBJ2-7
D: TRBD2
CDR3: ASSDSGKVYEQY

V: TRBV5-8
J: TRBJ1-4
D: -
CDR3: ASSLVDGANEKLF

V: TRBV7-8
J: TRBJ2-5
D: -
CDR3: ASSPTSYGETQY